These 15 T cell receptor beta chains share one sample of origin, sequenced in a study of blood T cell repertoires in COVID-19. Sequencing was performed with immunoSEQ multiplex PCR; in TCRdb, only in-frame clones are kept and a portion is missing. The table records 35,000 to 50,000 clones, around 88% of them present only once. Sequences were obtained from peripheral blood. The receptors were gathered from a human donor in a cohort sampled during active COVID-19.

V and J are TRBV14 and TRBJ1-2, with TRBD1 as a possible D gene (6 bases). Germline V gene lookup returns CDR1 SGHDN and CDR2 FVKESK. Trimming left V 1 base short and J 11 bases short, with 23 bases between. CDR3 length: 16 amino acids. This CDR3 reads CASSQVGAAGPQGYTF. The CDR3 bases are TGTGCCAGCAGCCAAGTGGGGGCCGCGGGCCCCCAAGGGTACACCTTC.

This chain connects TRBV19 to TRBJ1-1; 9 positions agree with TRBD1. Germline trimming cut 6 bases from V and 1 base from J; bases unmatched to any gene: 3. The CDR3 runs 14 residues. CDR1 and CDR2 from the germline V gene are LNHDA and SQIVND (reference sequence). CDR3 loop: CASRTGQGNTEAFF. The CDR3, as DNA: TGTGCCAGTAGGACGGGACAGGGGAACACTGAAGCTTTCTTT.

The rearrangement links TRBV27 to TRBJ2-3; tentatively, D is TRBD1 (5 bases). V was pared by 5 bases and J by 4 bases, with 16 bases between. The CDR3 totals 15 residues. Germline lookup yields CDR1 MNHEY and CDR2 SMNVEV (reference sequence). In nucleotides, the CDR3 is TGTGCCAGCAGTCCTCCTAGGGGTGAGTCAGATACGCAGTATTTT. Protein product: CASSPPRGESDTQYF.

The chain is built from TRBV11-2 and TRBJ1-1; no reliable D call. CDR1 and CDR2 (germline): SGHAT, FQNNGV. CDR3 length: 13 residues. The V end lost 5 bases, the J end lost 4 bases, and 11 bases lay between the germline ends. CDR3 bases: TGTGCCAGCAGCACAGAACGGGGCACTGAAGCTTTCTTT. Translation: CASSTERGTEAFF.

V is TRBV25-1 and J is TRBJ2-7; the D gene is possibly TRBD1 (5 bases). Trimming removed 4 bases from V and 2 bases from J, with 15 bases in between. The CDR3 spans 15 residues. Per the germline V gene, CDR1 is MGHDK and CDR2 is SYGVNS. CDR3 sequence reads: CASSGTTASTYEQYF. CDR3 nucleotide sequence: TGTGCCAGCAGTGGGACGACAGCTTCCACCTACGAGCAGTACTTC.

The chain combines TRBV28 with TRBJ2-3; the D is unclear. Germline V lookup: CDR1 MDHEN, CDR2 SYDVKM. The CDR3 has 14 amino acids. V was clipped by 4 bases and J by 0 bases, with 8 bases between them. In nucleotides, the CDR3 is TGTGCCAGCAGTTCACTACGCAGCACAGATACGCAGTATTTT. It is translated as CASSSLRSTDTQYF.

This chain uses TRBV6-6 with TRBJ1-1, with a weak D call TRBD1 (5 bases). The CDR3 has 14 residues. Germline CDR1 and CDR2: MNHNY and SVGAGI (reference sequence). The V end lost 3 bases, the J end lost 4 bases, and 12 bases lay between the germline ends. CDR3 amino acids: CASSYVAQGTEAFF. CDR3 coding DNA: TGTGCCAGCAGTTATGTGGCGCAGGGCACTGAAGCTTTCTTT.

The chain joins TRBV6-5 to TRBJ2-5; 8 bases align to TRBD2. Germline values: CDR1 MNHEY, CDR2 SVGAGI. Unmatched junction bases numbered 6, after V lost 6 bases and J lost 0 bases. The CDR3 runs 15 residues. DNA of the CDR3: TGTGCCAGCAGGGAGCGGGAGCCGGACCAAGAGACCCAGTACTTC. This gives the protein CASREREPDQETQYF.

This sequence joins TRBV30 and TRBJ2-5, with D tentatively TRBD2 (6 bases). The germline V gene encodes CDR1 GTSNPN and CDR2 SVGIG (reference sequence). The CDR3 covers 13 residues. With 0 bases removed from V and 9 bases from J, the gap between germline ends came to 14 bases. CDR3 DNA: TGTGCCTGGAGTGTATGGGGCGGGATCTCCCAGTACTTC. Encoded protein: CAWSVWGGISQYF.

The rearrangement uses TRBV19 and TRBJ2-2, with D perhaps TRBD1 (5 bases). Looked up from germline, CDR1 is LNHDA and CDR2 is SQIVND (reference sequence). This CDR3 is built from 15 residues. Trimming removed 6 bases at V and 8 bases at J, with 19 bases between. CDR3 coding DNA: TGTGCCAGTAGCCGCAGGGAACAGCTAATTGGGGAGCTGTTTTTT. It is translated as CASSRREQLIGELFF. The complete variable domain, with remaining parts taken from reference TRBV19 and TRBJ2-2, reads DGGITQSPKYLFRKEGQNVTLSCEQNLNHDAMYWYRQDPGQGLRLIYYSQIVNDFQKGDIAEGYSVSREKKESFPLTVTSAQKNPTAFYLCASSRREQLIGELFFGEGSRLTVL.

This clone was detected only once. The chain couples TRBV2 to TRBJ1-2; weak D call: TRBD1 (5 bases). The CDR3 loop spans 14 amino acids. CDR1 and CDR2 (germline): SNHLY, FYNNEI. V was pared by 6 bases and J by 3 bases, with 14 bases between. The CDR3 reads CASRPAPGDYGYTF. The CDR3 nucleotides are TGTGCCAGCAGACCGGCGCCGGGGGACTATGGCTACACCTTC.

The chain is built from TRBV10-3 and TRBJ2-1; 14 nucleotides agree with TRBD2. The junction had 10 bases not matched to a gene; V was cut back by 4 bases and J by 2 bases. The CDR3 length is 19 residues. Germline CDR1 is ENHRY and CDR2 is SYGVKD. The CDR3 loop reads CAISASRGTSGSAYNEQFF. Written as DNA, the CDR3 is TGTGCCATCAGTGCCTCAAGGGGGACTAGCGGGAGTGCCTACAATGAGCAGTTCTTC.

V usage is TRBV7-2 and J usage is TRBJ2-3; 7 bases are shared with TRBD2. This CDR3 spans 16 amino acids. V dropped 1 base and J dropped 3; count of bases not matched to a gene: 7. Germline V gene sequence: CDR1 SGHTA, CDR2 FQGNSA. As DNA, the CDR3 is TGTGCCAGCAGCTTAGTTTATGTCGGGGGGACAGATACGCAGTATTTT. Encoded protein: CASSLVYVGGTDTQYF.

This clone was detected a few times. V is TRBV28 and J is TRBJ2-2, with TRBD1 identical over 7 bases. V lost 7 bases, J lost 3 bases, and 11 bases stayed unmatched. Germline V gives CDR1 MDHEN, CDR2 SYDVKM. CDR3 length: 16 amino acids. CDR3 in DNA: TGTGCCAGCACCAAAACGAGGACAGGAGACACCGGGGAGCTGTTTTTT. It codes for CASTKTRTGDTGELFF.

The chain links TRBV5-5 to TRBJ2-7, with a weak D call TRBD2 (6 bases). V gave up 2 bases and J gave up 2 bases, with 14 bases separating them. This CDR3 contains 15 residues. Germline-derived CDR1 and CDR2 are SGHKS and YYEKEE (reference sequence). The CDR3 DNA reads TGTGCCAGCAGCTTTTCTGGGGGGTGGGCCTACGAGCAGTACTTC. Amino acids: CASSFSGGWAYEQYF.